A single sample is the source of the 19 T cell receptor beta chains below, sequenced in a study of T cell clusters in autoimmune cytopenias. One tube held mixed TRB-A and TRB-B primer pools for touch-down PCR. TCRdb re-called the multiplex PCR reads and shows each CDR3 protein once, DNA omitted. The table lists some 700 distinct CDR3 sequences. Each sample's input was 250 ng genomic DNA, roughly 40,000 genome equivalents. The sample was also reused in another study, on T cell repertoires in aging, cancer and after chemotherapy.

Sequenced sample: peripheral blood. Source of these receptors: a human donor in good health.

The V gene is TRBV7-6, the J gene TRBJ1-3. CDR1 SGHVS and CDR2 FNYEAQ come from the germline V gene. The length of the CDR3 is 16 residues. The CDR3 loop reads CASSLALQVSGNTIYF.

According to its frequency, this clonotype is medium-sized. The chain couples TRBV4-1 to TRBJ2-5. CDR3 length: 14 amino acids. Germline-derived CDR1 and CDR2 are MGHRA and YSYEKL. CDR3 protein: CASSQTGYQETQYF.

This chain uses TRBV28 with TRBJ2-6; absent DNA, TCRdb's TRBD1 call cannot be checked. The V gene's germline CDR1 is MDHEN and CDR2 SYDVKM. CDR3 length: 16 amino acids. CDR3 protein: CASSSWGGPGANVLTF.

The gene calls are TRBV10-1 and TRBJ1-5; TCRdb indicates TRBD1, and absent DNA this call remains unverified. CDR3 length: 16 residues. Germline loops: CDR1 WNHNN, CDR2 SYGVQD (reference sequence). The CDR3 spells CASSETGTGGVRPQHF.

Frequency places this clonotype as large. CDR3 residues: CASSVDGYEQYF. The chain links TRBV6-6 to TRBJ2-7. The germline gives CDR1 MNHNY, CDR2 SVGAGI (reference sequence). CDR3 size: 12 residues.

In terms of frequency, this clonotype is medium-sized. The J gene is TRBJ2-5, the V gene TRBV7-9; TCRdb's assignment of TRBD1 cannot be checked, as there is no DNA. The CDR3 totals 12 residues. Germline V lookup: CDR1 SEHNR, CDR2 FQNEAQ (reference sequence). The chain's CDR3 is CASSRGQETQYF.

This clonotype is deemed hyperexpanded by its frequency. The rearrangement uses TRBV6-2 or TRBV6-3 and TRBJ2-2; TCRdb selects TRBD2, and the lack of DNA leaves this call unchecked. Germline V gene lookup returns CDR1 MNHEY and CDR2 SVGEGT. CDR3 length: 16 amino acids. The CDR3 sequence: CASTPGASGYTGELFF.

This rearrangement joins TRBV19 to TRBJ2-6. Germline V gene data show CDR1 as LNHDA and CDR2 as SQIVND (reference sequence). This CDR3 comprises 14 residues. The CDR3 reads CASSISGGANVLTF.

This clonotype is identified as medium-sized from frequency. The V call is TRBV21-1, the J call TRBJ2-5; the TRBD1 assignment by TCRdb is unverifiable without DNA. TRBV21-1 is noted as a pseudogene. The CDR3 has 15 residues. CDR3 residues: CASSKFQGYQETQYF.

The V call is TRBV7-3, the J call TRBJ1-1; TCRdb's D call of TRBD1 is untestable without DNA. CDR1 is SGHTA and CDR2 is FQGTGA in the germline V gene. The CDR3 consists of 14 residues. The CDR3 loop is CASSLGRGNTEAFF.

This chain uses TRBV5-8 with TRBJ1-1; TCRdb outputs TRBD1, but without DNA this stays unchecked. Germline V gene lookup returns CDR1 SGHTS and CDR2 YDEGEE. This CDR3 comprises 15 residues. CDR3: CASSRQGSMNTEAFF.

This clonotype is labeled large based on frequency. The CDR3 spells CASRQGARGNQPQHF. The rearrangement uses TRBV27 and TRBJ1-5; TCRdb reports TRBD1, a call that lacks DNA to check it against. The germline V gene has CDR1 MNHEY and CDR2 SMNVEV (reference sequence). CDR3 size: 15 residues.

Its frequency marks this clonotype as medium-sized. The CDR3 reads CSATALTTGELFF. V usage is TRBV20-1 and J usage is TRBJ2-2. CDR1 and CDR2 (germline): DFQATT, SNEGSKA (reference sequence). The CDR3 is 13 amino acids.

This chain uses TRBV20-1 with TRBJ1-4; the D call of TRBD1 rests on TCRdb alone, since no DNA is present to check it. This CDR3 comprises 16 residues. The V gene's germline CDR1 is DFQATT and CDR2 SNEGSKA (reference sequence). The CDR3 loop is CSASEGRGTTNEKLFF.

This clonotype is identified as medium-sized (0.01 to 0.1%) from frequency. This chain links TRBV11-2 with TRBJ2-2; there is no DNA to check the TCRdb D call of TRBD1. The CDR3 has 17 residues. CDR1 SGHAT and CDR2 FQNNGV come from the germline V gene. CDR3 sequence reads: CASSLRTGRVNTGELFF.

V is TRBV5-3 and J is TRBJ1-5. TRBV5-3 is sorted into the ORF group, with uncertain function. The length of the CDR3 is 13 residues. CDR3 sequence: CASSQERDQPQHF.

This clonotype is called large based on its frequency. This chain uses TRBV6-5 with TRBJ1-4; TCRdb's D call of TRBD1 is untestable without DNA. CDR1 and CDR2 from the germline V gene are MNHEY and SVGAGI. This CDR3 comprises 15 residues. CDR3 in amino acids: CASSSRGAGRGKLFF.

This clonotype shows up as medium-sized by frequency. The chain combines TRBV28 with TRBJ1-2; TCRdb's assignment of TRBD1 cannot be checked, as there is no DNA. The CDR3 totals 14 residues. Germline V CDR1 and CDR2: MDHEN, SYDVKM. CDR3: CASSQQGMNYGYTF.

In terms of frequency, this clonotype is medium-sized. The rearrangement links TRBV7-9 to TRBJ1-2; there is no DNA to check the TCRdb D call of TRBD1. The CDR3 is 14 amino acids. Germline V gene data show CDR1 as SEHNR and CDR2 as FQNEAQ (reference sequence). Here the CDR3 reads CASSLTGQYYGYTF.